This section outlines one T cell receptor (beta chain) sequence together with its context. This specimen belongs to a study of monozygotic twins with inflammatory bowel disease. Per the germline V gene, CDR1 is SGHRS and CDR2 is YFSETQ. This CDR3 comprises 15 residues. With the 5' RACE reads reprocessed, TCRdb shows one record per CDR3 protein and no DNA. There are over 110,000 distinct CDR3 sequences in the sample, with 2.4% held by the top ten. Sequenced input: blood. The chain joins TRBV5-1 to TRBJ2-7; absent DNA, TCRdb's TRBD2 call cannot be checked. This receptor was taken from a human donor with ulcerative colitis or Crohn's disease, or a healthy co-twin of an affected twin (not recorded which). CDR3 sequence reads: CASSFLLAGNYEQYF.